This T cell receptor (beta chain) was sequenced for a study of Ad26.COV2.S vaccination and SARS-CoV-2 variants. General study results and limits: People who got the vaccine had more spike-specific TCR breadth than people who got placebo.

Generated by immunoSEQ multiplex PCR, the TCRdb table keeps only in-frame clones and is missing some. Of roughly 350,000 clones in the sample, 75% to 90% were seen once. Germline assignment: CDR1 WSHSY and CDR2 SAAADI. This CDR3 is built from 15 residues. V dropped 8 bases and J dropped 6; count of bases not matched to a gene: 10. With respect to this clone: The target antigen is unknown.

The sample's treatment: approximately 18 received Ad26.COV2.S at low or high dose, single or two shots; 5 received placebo; per-sample allocation not given. Sampling occurred on day 63 after the first vaccine or placebo injection. The receptor comes from a person between 18 and 60 years old who received the Ad26.COV2.S COVID-19 vaccine or a placebo. The sequencing used peripheral blood, collected in a trial of Ad26.COV2.S vaccine versus placebo. V gene TRBV10-2 combines with J gene TRBJ2-2, with 9 bases aligning to TRBD1. The CDR3 nucleotides are TGCGCCAGCGGAGGGACAGGGTATAATGCCGGGGAGCTGTTTTTT. The encoded protein is CASGGTGYNAGELFF.